The text below deals with one T cell receptor (beta chain). These data are taken from a study of CD8 T cells in Susac syndrome. Both CD4+ and CD8+ T cells were negatively isolated, and TEMRA cells underwent FACS enrichment. With random hexamers, reverse transcription was performed on about 0.5 to 1 ug of RNA. MiXCR was run by TCRdb on the immunoSEQ multiplex PCR reads, yielding one entry per CDR3 protein. The table lists 200,000 or so distinct CDR3 sequences, nearly 95% of them singletons. V lost 0 bases, J lost 2 bases, and 14 bases lay in between. Germline V gene data show CDR1 as LGHDT and CDR2 as YNNKEL (reference sequence). This CDR3 is 17 amino acids long.

The rearrangement joins TRBV3-1 to TRBJ1-5; D is perhaps TRBD1 (6 bases). Material: CD4+ T cells from PBMCs. The TCR was taken from a human donor with multiple sclerosis. The CDR3 is CASSQEGGRLGNQPQHF. The CDR3 coding sequence is TGTGCCAGCAGCCAAGAAGGGGGACGGCTCGGCAATCAGCCCCAGCATTTT.